This T cell receptor beta chain was observed in a study of cytomegalovirus exposure and HLA in healthy donors. General study results and limits: Several of the most significant clusters were apparently associated with common viral pathogens in a later analysis. Judged likely to be a sequencing artifact was a cluster of highly shared sequence variants.

Each donor's status was that of a healthy bone marrow donor. PCR was performed using 60 Vbeta and 13 Jbeta primers. Produced via immunoSEQ multiplex PCR; TCRdb's table is partial and in-frame only. Among some 200,000 clones, around 84% were seen once, and the ten largest hold 2.6%. V dropped 4 bases and J dropped 5 bases, with 9 bases sitting between them. Germline V gene data show CDR1 as SNHLY and CDR2 as FYNNEI. This CDR3 spans 12 amino acids. Concerning this clone: What it binds is not known.

The origin of this receptor is a woman in her 50s in good health and CMV-seropositive. The chain joins TRBV2 to TRBJ2-7; tentatively, D is TRBD2 (6 bases). The specimen was PBMCs. CDR3 in amino acids: CASSVRGNEQYF. In nucleotides, the CDR3 is TGTGCCAGCAGTGTTCGGGGGAACGAGCAGTACTTC.